This TCR beta chain derives from a study of blood T cell repertoires in COVID-19 (TCRdb year 2020). Concerning the study at large: Samples from collaborators originated in the United States, Italy and Spain and spanned both the acute and convalescent phases of COVID-19. Where available, HLA class I and class II types were taken from metadata supplied by the sample provider and were not determined by assay-based typing. Nearly every sample came with metadata listing a de-identified subject ID, COVID-19 status, age in years and sex. The dataset comprised deeply sampled blood TCRbeta repertoires from subjects exposed to, actively infected with, or recovered from COVID-19. Samples were obtained from the ongoing ImmuneRACE study (first 160 participants) and from about 1,300 subjects provided by 6 global collaborators. The repertoires were made available in a free public database intended to serve as a resource for research on the immune response to SARS-CoV-2. The material from the prospective study consisted of cDNA or gDNA derived from T cells, B-cell-depleted T cells, or PBMCs. The paper as a whole reports these results and caveats: Clinical and demographic metadata were provided uncurated, with the amount varying by source and participant.

TCRbeta CDR3 regions were amplified from genomic DNA by means of the immunoSEQ Assay, a bias-controlled multiplex PCR. In the source study's methods: The number of nucleated cells in each sample was estimated by amplification of reference gene primers within the assay. To quantify the absolute abundance of each unique TCRbeta CDR3 rearrangement, sequence reads were collapsed and filtered. For each sample, productive Simpson clonality was calculated as the square root of Simpson's diversity index over productive rearrangements. TCRdb retrieved this table from immuneACCESS and kept in-frame rearrangements only. Not all clones are present; in checked studies, unresolved V genes account for under half, and no reason is known for the remainder. V and J calls and clone size are given by that table; D and trimming were obtained from the DNA. For this sample there are 340,000 or so clones; around four fifths appear just once. Just under 3% of the sample rests with the top ten.

This clone occurred once. Its target antigen remains unknown. One base away there is no much larger clone; base qualities are not given. A distance of 10 bases separates the germline ends of V and J, which lose 2 bases and 2 bases respectively. The CDR3 covers 15 residues, taking in both the cysteine and the phenylalanine. Kept here is only the CDR3 DNA, which spans 45 bases and is read in frame from base 1. Based on the germline V gene, the CDR1 and CDR2 sequences are MNHEY and SVGAGI. Each collaborating institution followed its own protocols to collect whole blood in K2EDTA tubes. For TCRbeta analysis, collaborators shipped samples as frozen whole blood, isolated PBMCs, or DNA extracted from either of those sample types.

The sequenced sample consisted of peripheral blood. The clonotype was recovered from a young man with active or convalescent COVID-19. The chain uses TRBV6-5 and TRBJ2-1, with a weak D call of TRBD1 (5 bases match). The DNA sequence reads TGTGCCAGCAGTTACAACCTAGGGGCCTACAATGAGCAGTTCTTC. It specifies CASSYNLGAYNEQFF.